This T cell receptor (beta chain) was captured by sequencing in a study of blood T cell repertoires in COVID-19. Measured with immunoSEQ multiplex PCR; TCRdb has only the in-frame clones, and not every one. The data contain roughly 190,000 clones, 80% to 90% of them seen just once; the ten biggest clones take up 9.5% to 13%. V was clipped by 7 bases and J by 8 bases; unmatched bases: 13. This CDR3 region has 15 residues. CDR1 and CDR2 from the germline V gene are MNHEY and SMNVEV (reference sequence). Sequencing was carried out using peripheral blood. The chain carries TRBV27 and TRBJ1-4, with TRBD1 identical over 7 bases. This receptor was taken from a woman in her fifties or sixties with COVID-19, enrolled during active disease. Here the CDR3 reads CASTLEGQRREKLFF. The CDR3 DNA is TGTGCCAGCACTCTTGAGGGACAGCGGAGAGAAAAACTGTTTTTT. Combining the CDR3 with reference TRBV27 and TRBJ1-4 gives the whole variable domain EAQVTQNPRYLITVTGKKLTVTCSQNMNHEYMSWYRQDPGLGLRQIYYSMNVEVTDKGDVPEGYKVSRKEKRNFPLILESPSPNQTSLYFCASTLEGQRREKLFFGSGTQLSVL.